These 6 T cell receptor beta chains originate from one sample sequenced in a study of blood T cell repertoires in COVID-19. Produced via immunoSEQ multiplex PCR; TCRdb's table is partial and in-frame only. The sample carries some 250,000 clones, about 82% recorded once. Specimen: peripheral blood. The receptors here all came from an elderly man with acute or convalescent COVID-19.

This chain connects TRBV19 to TRBJ1-1, with 8 nucleotides matching TRBD1. The CDR3 has 16 residues. V dropped 3 bases and J dropped 4; count of bases not matched to a gene: 10. Germline CDR1 is LNHDA and CDR2 is SQIVND (reference sequence). The CDR3 DNA reads TGTGCCAGTAGTATGGGCAGGGGGCCCGGTATCACTGAAGCTTTCTTT. Its translation: CASSMGRGPGITEAFF.

This chain links TRBV19 with TRBJ1-2, with TRBD1 matching 8 bases. Germline values: CDR1 LNHDA, CDR2 SQIVND (reference sequence). Trimming removed 3 bases from V and 8 bases from J; junction bases left unmatched: 17. The CDR3 consists of 17 residues. For the CDR3, the DNA is TGTGCCAGTAGTATCTTCGAGAGCAGGGGGCGGCCTAAAGGCTACACCTTC. The encoded protein is CASSIFESRGRPKGYTF. Complete variable domain (other parts from reference TRBV19 and TRBJ1-2): DGGITQSPKYLFRKEGQNVTLSCEQNLNHDAMYWYRQDPGQGLRLIYYSQIVNDFQKGDIAEGYSVSREKKESFPLTVTSAQKNPTAFYLCASSIFESRGRPKGYTFGSGTRLTVV.

The chain links TRBV5-1 to TRBJ2-7; D perhaps matches TRBD1 (6 bases). Per the germline V gene, CDR1 is SGHRS and CDR2 is YFSETQ. This CDR3 has 17 amino acids. Trimming left V 1 base short and J 5 bases short, with 22 bases between. This CDR3 reads CASSLTYSGAPNDEQYF. CDR3 DNA sequence: TGCGCCAGCAGCTTGACCTACTCAGGGGCCCCGAACGACGAGCAGTACTTC.

A single count supports this clone. This chain uses TRBV27 with TRBJ2-3; D ambiguous. Trimming took off 5 bases at V and 0 bases at J, with 18 bases between the two ends. This CDR3 has 17 amino acids. Germline lookup yields CDR1 MNHEY and CDR2 SMNVEV (reference sequence). CDR3: CASSPLSRKRSTDTQYF. In nucleotides, the CDR3 is TGTGCCAGCAGTCCACTTAGCCGGAAACGTAGCACAGATACGCAGTATTTT.

This rearrangement joins TRBV7-2 to TRBJ2-5, with 12 bases aligning to TRBD2. J was trimmed by 5 bases and V by 4 bases; bases with no gene match: 5. Germline assignment: CDR1 SGHTA and CDR2 FQGNSA. CDR3 length: 15 residues. The CDR3 region has the DNA TGTGCCAGCAGCTCTAGCGGGGGGGCGCTGGAGACCCAGTACTTC. Protein: CASSSSGGALETQYF. Full variable domain (remainder filled in from reference TRBV7-2 and TRBJ2-5): GAGVSQSPSNKVTEKGKDVELRCDPISGHTALYWYRQSLGQGLEFLIYFQGNSAPDKSGLPSDRFSAERTGGSVSTLTIQRTQQEDSAVYLCASSSSGGALETQYFGPGTRLLVL.

J is TRBJ1-2 and V is TRBV2; D is unresolved. With 6 bases removed from V and 2 bases from J, the gap between germline ends came to 10 bases. The CDR3 totals 13 residues. Germline CDR1 SNHLY, CDR2 FYNNEI. For the CDR3, the DNA is TGTGCCAGCAGGCTACAACTAAACTATGGCTACACCTTC. Its protein is CASRLQLNYGYTF.